This entry lists 24 T cell receptor beta chains sequenced from one sample in a study of graft-versus-host responses after intestinal transplantation. Their antigen targets remain unknown. TCRdb keeps only in-frame clones here, not all; method: immunoSEQ multiplex PCR. The table lists about 120,000 clones, around 95% of them singletons. Sequenced material: unstimulated CD8+ T cells sorted from spleen or lymph node cells, taken before intestinal transplant. The receptors derive from a human donor who received an intestinal transplant.

This clone was found once. The chain employs TRBV19 and TRBJ1-3; D is ambiguous. The CDR3 sequence is 13 residues long. V was clipped by 5 bases and J by 1 base, with 6 bases between them. Germline CDR1 reads LNHDA; CDR2 reads SQIVND (reference sequence). CDR3 residues: CASSSPSGNTIYF. CDR3 DNA: TGTGCCAGTAGTTCCCCGTCTGGAAACACCATATATTTT.

This chain uses TRBV5-1 with TRBJ1-2, with TRBD1 identical over 9 bases. This CDR3 comprises 16 residues. Germline V gene data show CDR1 as SGHRS and CDR2 as YFSETQ. Trimming cost V 1 base and J 8 bases; bases outside gene matches: 12. The CDR3 loop is CASSLRRGQGIDGYTF. The CDR3 DNA follows: TGCGCCAGCAGCTTGCGGCGTGGACAGGGGATAGACGGCTACACCTTC.

This clone occurred once. The V call is TRBV13, the J call TRBJ1-4; no clear D gene. From germline, CDR1 is PRHDT and CDR2 FYEKMQ (reference sequence). The CDR3 contains 13 residues. V lost 0 bases to trimming and J lost 6 bases, with 5 bases between them. CDR3 sequence reads: CASSLGRDEKLFF. CDR3 DNA sequence: TGTGCCAGCAGCTTAGGGAGGGATGAAAAACTGTTTTTT.

The rearrangement joins TRBV19 to TRBJ1-5; 9 positions agree with TRBD1. There are 16 residues in the CDR3. Losses at the gene ends were 6 bases for V and 0 bases for J; bases not matched to a gene: 6. Germline V gene data show CDR1 as LNHDA and CDR2 as SQIVND (reference sequence). CDR3 sequence reads: CASRQGALYSNQPQHF. The CDR3 DNA reads TGTGCCAGTAGACAGGGGGCCCTTTATAGCAATCAGCCCCAGCATTTT.

Of note for this clone: This same CDR3 is encoded by further DNA sequences in the sample. The V gene is TRBV27, the J gene TRBJ2-3; D is perhaps TRBD2 (6 bases). Trimming took 5 bases from V and 6 from J, leaving 21 bases between them. The germline V gene encodes CDR1 MNHEY and CDR2 SMNVEV (reference sequence). The CDR3 extends over 16 amino acids. The DNA for the CDR3 is TGTGCCAGCAGTCCCCCCCCGGGAGAAATAGGGGATACGCAGTATTTT. Protein sequence: CASSPPPGEIGDTQYF.

The genes are TRBV13 and TRBJ2-3; tentatively, D is TRBD2 (6 bases). The CDR3 is made up of 16 amino acids. The V and J ends lost 5 bases and 2 bases respectively, with 17 bases between them. Germline CDR1 and CDR2: PRHDT and FYEKMQ (reference sequence). In DNA form, the CDR3 reads TGTGCCAGCAGCAAAGGCTTAGCGGACGACACAGATACGCAGTATTTT. This sequence encodes CASSKGLADDTDTQYF.

V gene TRBV7-2 combines with J gene TRBJ2-7; TRBD1 matches 7 bases. The CDR3 is 15 residues long. Looked up from germline, CDR1 is SGHTA and CDR2 is FQGNSA. With V trimmed by 3 bases and J by 3 bases, 8 bases remained unmatched. CDR3: CASSFEVAGGYEQYF. For the CDR3, the DNA is TGTGCCAGCAGCTTTGAAGTCGCAGGGGGCTACGAGCAGTACTTC.

This rearrangement joins TRBV7-2 to TRBJ2-7; D is uncertain. V was trimmed by 9 bases and J by 0 bases, leaving 9 bases between them. CDR3 length: 12 amino acids. Germline-derived CDR1 and CDR2 are SGHTA and FQGNSA. The CDR3 DNA reads TGTGCCAGTGCGGTCTACTCCTACGAGCAGTACTTC. This translates into CASAVYSYEQYF.

The chain links TRBV12-2 to TRBJ2-5; the D call TRBD1 from the table was never checked on the DNA. TRBV12-2 represents a pseudogene. This CDR3 spans 14 amino acids. CDR3 in DNA: TGTGCAAGTCGCTCGACAGGGGTCCGAGAGACCCAGTACTTC. The encoded protein is CASRSTGVRETQYF.

This rearrangement joins TRBV7-4 to TRBJ1-1; D uncertain. CDR3 length: 14 residues. With 5 bases removed from V and 8 bases from J, the gap between germline ends came to 18 bases. Germline loops: CDR1 SGHVT, CDR2 SQSDAQ. CDR3 DNA sequence: TGTGCCAGCAGCGTACTAGGGCGATATAGGGAAGCTTTCTTT. Its protein is CASSVLGRYREAFF. The full variable domain, its missing parts supplied by reference TRBV7-4 and TRBJ1-1, is GAGVSQSPRYKVAKRGRDVALRCDSISGHVTLYWYRQTLGQGSEVLTYSQSDAQRDKSGRPSGRFSAERPERSVSTLKIQRTEQGDSAVYLCASSVLGRYREAFFGQGTRLTVV.

As to this clone: The junction differs from germline at one of its ends, possibly a read error. The V and J genes are TRBV5-8 and TRBJ2-7; weak D call: TRBD2 (5 bases). Germline values: CDR1 SGHTS, CDR2 YDEGEE. The CDR3 extends over 13 amino acids. CDR3 in DNA: TGTGCCAGCAGCCAGAGGGCCTCCAACGAGCAGTACTTC. Its translation: CASSQRASNEQYF.

The chain uses TRBV2 and TRBJ1-1; TRBD1 matches at 10 bases. Per germline, CDR1 SNHLY and CDR2 FYNNEI. Unmatched junction bases numbered 9, after V lost 6 bases and J lost 5 bases. The length of the CDR3 is 15 residues. The chain's CDR3 is CASSEDRGSHTEAFF. CDR3 sequence (DNA): TGTGCCAGCAGCGAGGACAGGGGGTCTCATACTGAAGCTTTCTTT.

The chain combines TRBV4-1 with TRBJ2-3; D unresolved. The germline gives CDR1 MGHRA, CDR2 YSYEKL. Trimming pared 1 base from V and 3 bases from J, leaving 23 bases between. CDR3 size: 19 residues. The CDR3 nucleotides read TGCGCCAGCAGCCAAGGGCCCGGCCGGCCGGGTGCCCTTACAGATACGCAGTATTTT. Translating gives CASSQGPGRPGALTDTQYF.

The chain couples TRBV29-1 to TRBJ1-1; the D gene is possibly TRBD1 (5 bases). Deletions cut 0 bases from V and 3 bases from J, with 8 bases between. This CDR3 has 13 residues. Germline values: CDR1 SQVTM, CDR2 ANQGSEA. The CDR3 nucleotides read TGCAGCGTTGAAGACGAAGGGGACACTGAAGCTTTCTTT. As protein: CSVEDEGDTEAFF.

The chain employs TRBV9 and TRBJ1-2; TRBD1 might be the D (6 bases). The CDR3 sequence is 14 residues long. Deletions cut 4 bases from V and 3 bases from J, with 13 bases between. CDR1 and CDR2 (germline): SGDLS, YYNGEE. Here the CDR3 reads CASSSQAGDYGYTF. The CDR3 bases are TGTGCCAGCAGCAGCCAGGCAGGGGACTATGGCTACACCTTC.

The rearrangement uses TRBV7-8 and TRBJ2-1; no clear D gene. Trimming left V 5 bases short and J 0 bases short, with 11 bases between. CDR1 is SGHVS, CDR2 FQNEAQ, per germline. This CDR3 contains 15 residues. The DNA for the CDR3 is TGTGCCAGCAGCATTGGAGTCGGCTCCTACAATGAGCAGTTCTTC. Its protein product is CASSIGVGSYNEQFF.

This chain connects TRBV6-1 to TRBJ1-1, with 8 positions matching TRBD1. J gave up 4 bases and V 4 bases, and 5 bases lay outside the gene matches. The germline gives CDR1 MNHNS, CDR2 SASEGT. The CDR3 extends over 14 amino acids. CDR3 region: CASSGPGQATEAFF. CDR3 nucleotide sequence: TGTGCCAGCAGTGGACCGGGACAGGCCACTGAAGCTTTCTTT.

The chain couples TRBV7-9 to TRBJ2-7; TRBD1 matches 7 bases. Trimming cost V 4 bases and J 5 bases; bases outside gene matches: 14. CDR3 size: 16 residues. Germline assignment: CDR1 SEHNR and CDR2 FQNEAQ (reference sequence). The CDR3 spells CASSSMGQPLSHEQYF. The CDR3 DNA reads TGTGCCAGCAGCTCAATGGGACAGCCCTTAAGCCACGAGCAGTACTTC.

The J gene is TRBJ1-5, the V gene TRBV7-2; D is undetermined. This CDR3 is 14 amino acids long. CDR1 SGHTA and CDR2 FQGNSA come from the germline V gene. V lost 5 bases to trimming and J lost 0 bases, with 8 bases between them. CDR3 amino acids: CASSPLTSNQPQHF. In DNA, the CDR3 is TGTGCCAGCAGCCCACTGACTAGCAATCAGCCCCAGCATTTT.

The chain employs TRBV6-5 and TRBJ2-1; 7 bases align to TRBD2. Germline trimming cut 0 bases from V and 2 bases from J; bases unmatched to any gene: 4. Germline loops: CDR1 MNHEY, CDR2 SVGAGI. The CDR3 sequence is 16 residues long. In nucleotides, the CDR3 is TGTGCCAGCAGTTACTCGACTCGGGAGGCCTACAATGAGCAGTTCTTC. Amino acid sequence: CASSYSTREAYNEQFF.

The J gene is TRBJ1-3, the V gene TRBV30; possible D gene TRBD1, 5 bases. Germline CDR1 GTSNPN, CDR2 SVGIG (reference sequence). CDR3 length: 13 amino acids. V was clipped by 3 bases and J by 4 bases, with 10 bases between them. The CDR3 DNA follows: TGTGCCTGGAGGGAAGGGGCGGGAAACACCATATATTTT. Translation: CAWREGAGNTIYF. Supplemented by reference TRBV30 and TRBJ1-3, the full variable domain reads SQTIHQWPATLVQPVGSPLSLECTVEGTSNPNLYWYRQAAGRGLQLLFYSVGIGQISSEVPQNLSASRPQDRQFILSSKKLLLSDSGFYLCAWREGAGNTIYFGEGSWLTVV.

V and J are TRBV10-1 and TRBJ2-4, with TRBD2 matching 7 bases. In germline, CDR1 is WNHNN, CDR2 SYGVQD (reference sequence). CDR3 length equals 12 residues. J lost 8 bases, V lost 7 bases, and 5 bases had no gene match. CDR3 amino acids: CASTRGRDIQYF. The CDR3 DNA reads TGCGCCAGCACCCGGGGGAGGGACATTCAGTACTTC.

The rearrangement joins TRBV10-3 to TRBJ1-1, with a tentative D call TRBD1 (6 bases). The germline V and J ends were trimmed by 4 bases and 7 bases, with 10 bases remaining between them. CDR3 length: 12 amino acids. Germline V gene lookup returns CDR1 ENHRY and CDR2 SYGVKD. CDR3 sequence (DNA): TGTGCCATCAGTGTCGGACAGCATGAAGCTTTCTTT. Translated: CAISVGQHEAFF.

The chain is built from TRBV7-9 and TRBJ2-1; 8 bases line up with TRBD2. From germline, CDR1 is SEHNR and CDR2 FQNEAQ (reference sequence). The CDR3 contains 13 residues. V lost 8 bases, J lost 7 bases, and 7 bases stayed unmatched. The CDR3 DNA is TGTGCCAGCCCCGGACTAGCTGCTAATGAGCAGTTCTTC. Amino acids: CASPGLAANEQFF.